This TCR beta chain derives from a study of T-cell reconstitution after alpha-beta-depleted transplantation in children. V was shortened by 2 bases and J by 6 bases, with 19 bases between the two germline ends. This CDR3 has 16 amino acids. The germline gives CDR1 MDHEN, CDR2 SYDVKM. Study-wide findings and caveats: The study reportedly traced alpha-beta T cells about two months after transplant to several hundred expanded graft clones. Certain patients had high TCRbeta diversity at day 60, and it came from recipient T cells and thymic progenitors that survived.

Library preparation (for TCRbeta) was performed with unique molecular identifiers. From the PCR reads, TCRdb called clonotypes with MiXCR, one entry per CDR3 protein. The sample lists just under 350,000 distinct CDR3 sequences; about a sixth were seen once. Points on this clonotype: No antigen is known for it.

This clonotype originated in a male patient under 10 years old who had a stem cell transplant for acute lymphoblastic leukemia, so the T cells may come from the graft donor. The chain couples TRBV28 to TRBJ1-2; D is unresolved. The sequenced sample was PBMCs, mostly from graft donor cells, obtained 360 days after TCRalphabeta/CD19-depleted stem cell transplant. CDR3 protein: CASSLPNGIGNNGYTF. DNA of the CDR3: TGTGCCAGCAGTTTACCGAATGGCATAGGGAACAATGGCTACACCTTC.